Given below is one TCR beta chain in context. This entry belongs to a study of blood T cell repertoires in COVID-19. Overall study context: Samples of COVID-19 (acute and convalescent) were obtained from the United States, Italy and Spain. In each case, the material was cDNA or gDNA derived from T cells, B-cell-depleted T cells, or PBMCs.

Looked up from germline, CDR1 is MNHEY and CDR2 is SVGAGI. The CDR3 is 13 amino acids. V shed 6 bases and J shed 8 bases, with 13 bases lying between them. In the original workflow: Scientists estimated how many nucleated cells there were by amplifying reference gene primers. The table came from immunoSEQ multiplex PCR; TCRdb's copy has only in-frame clones and leaves some out. V, J and clone size were drawn from that table, and D and trimming were deduced from the DNA. The sample lists 150,000 to 200,000 clones; about 86% were seen once. The material sequenced was peripheral blood. The sequence derives from a woman of 80 years or more with acute or convalescent COVID-19. The rearrangement links TRBV6-5 to TRBJ1-4, with D uncertain. The CDR3 sequence is CASRARLHEKLFF. For the CDR3, the DNA is TGTGCCAGCAGGGCCAGGTTGCACGAAAAACTGTTTTTT.